This T cell receptor (beta chain) originates from a study of shared clonotypes between healthy human individuals. Broader study findings: Sampling included only blood; tissue repertoires likely differ. Naive CD4 clonotype sharing across a few donors was about 5%.

Worth noting for this clone: The antigen remains undetermined.

The germline V gene encodes CDR1 SEHNR and CDR2 FQNEAQ (reference sequence). V gave up 7 bases and J gave up 5 bases, with 4 bases separating them. The CDR3 sequence is 10 residues long. How the authors handled the data: ImmunoSEQ junction-only sequences lacked quality scores, so their filtering differed. Only in-frame clones appear in the TCRdb table, and some are missing; sequencing was by immunoSEQ multiplex PCR. V, J and clone size were drawn from that table, and D and trimming were deduced from the DNA. This sample carries over a million clones, approximately 98.5% of them seen once, and the ten largest clones take 0.3% to 0.45%.

Sequencing was done on a sample of naive CD4+ T cells sorted from blood. Noted subset: CD45RA+ positively selected. This receptor was taken from a man between 25 and 39 years old in good health. The chain combines TRBV7-9 with TRBJ2-3, with D unresolved. CDR3 protein: CASTQDTQYF. The CDR3 DNA is TGTGCCAGCACCCAAGATACGCAGTATTTT. Full variable domain (remainder filled in from reference TRBV7-9 and TRBJ2-3): DTGVSQNPRHKITKRGQNVTFRCDPISEHNRLYWYRQTLGQGPEFLTYFQNEAQLEKSRLLSDRFSAERPKGSFSTLEIQRTEQGDSAMYLCASTQDTQYFGPGTRLTVL.